This T cell receptor (beta chain) was observed in a study of early T cells in non-severe SARS-CoV-2 infection. Overall study results and limits: Lookups in VDJdb leaned toward anti-spike CD8 responses and missed private and CD4 specificities.

Germline values: CDR1 SGHKS, CDR2 YYEKEE (reference sequence). The CDR3 is 17 residues long. Trimming took 6 bases from V and 6 from J, leaving 25 bases between them. A single record per CDR3 protein comes from TCRdb applying MiXCR to the 5' RACE reads. The top ten hold over 4.5% of the sample, which has about 47,000 distinct CDR3 sequences, roughly a tenth seen once. This clonotype was recorded only once. Its antigen is unknown. This chain connects TRBV5-5 to TRBJ2-1, with no clear D. This TCR derives from an adult who was a healthcare worker with PCR-confirmed SARS-CoV-2 infection or an uninfected control (not recorded which). The sequences come from whole blood, collected at baseline. The CDR3 loop reads CASNLRSVGRILNEQFF. The CDR3 region has the DNA TGTGCCAGCAACCTTCGATCTGTCGGCAGAATACTCAATGAGCAGTTCTTC.